This TCR beta chain was recovered during a study of beta chain features in type 1 diabetes. Study-wide background: Healthy donors and patients showed comparable age, gender and cell yields.

The entirety of the isolated RNA underwent reverse transcription, so expressed TCRB transcripts were sequenced. Naive, central memory and regulatory T cell samples yielded around 3.6 million reads on average. The assay was immunoSEQ multiplex PCR, and TCRdb's table has in-frame clones only and misses some. The repertoire holds about 340,000 clones, with around 9.7% as singletons. This clone was seen more than once but under ten times. The antigen is not known. Study results and limitations: People with Type 1 diabetes carried modestly yet significantly shorter TCRB CDR3s in all four CD4+ subsets.

Germline values: CDR1 SGHRS, CDR2 YFSETQ. Trimming shortened V by 3 bases and J by 1 base, and 17 bases separated the two germline ends. The CDR3 has 18 residues. The rearrangement uses TRBV5-1 and TRBJ2-6; TRBD1 might be the D (6 bases). This receptor was taken from a man under 40 with type 1 diabetes. Sequencing input: central memory CD4+ T cells from blood. Here the CDR3 reads CASSSQSGHPSGANVLTF. The CDR3 DNA reads as TGCGCCAGCAGCTCGCAATCGGGACACCCGTCTGGGGCCAACGTCCTGACTTTC.